Shown below are 16 T cell receptor beta chains from a single sample sequenced in a study of blood T cell repertoires in COVID-19. Clones were read by immunoSEQ multiplex PCR, and TCRdb kept only the in-frame ones, dropping some. The sample yields fewer than 250,000 clones, over 70% seen once. The sample consisted of PBMCs or T cells enriched from blood (not recorded which). Receptors were obtained from a young woman who had been exposed to COVID-19.

The rearrangement links TRBV28 to TRBJ1-5, with 8 positions matching TRBD1. Germline V gene lookup returns CDR1 MDHEN and CDR2 SYDVKM. The CDR3 consists of 14 residues. V gave up 4 bases and J gave up 7 bases; unmatched junction bases: 6. CDR3 nucleotide sequence: TGTGCCAGCAGTTCTGACAGGGGAGGGCAGCCCCAGCATTTT. Its protein is CASSSDRGGQPQHF.

CDR3 DNA sequence: TGTGCCTGGAGTCCCCGCGATAATTCACCCCTCCACTTT. It codes for CAWSPRDNSPLHF. V and J are TRBV30 and TRBJ1-6, with no clear D. Trimming took off 2 bases at V and 5 bases at J, with 7 bases between the two ends. Germline CDR1 and CDR2: GTSNPN and SVGIG (reference sequence). This CDR3 is built from 13 residues.

This sequence joins TRBV6-2 or TRBV6-3 and TRBJ2-1; possibly TRBD2 for D (5 bases). The CDR3 consists of 14 residues. Germline loops: CDR1 MNHEY, CDR2 SVGEGT. V gave up 5 bases and J gave up 3 bases, with 11 bases separating them. CDR3 residues: CASSPPSFYNEQFF. CDR3 nucleotide sequence: TGTGCCAGCAGTCCACCTAGCTTCTACAATGAGCAGTTCTTC.

V is TRBV28 and J is TRBJ1-2; 7 bases align to TRBD1. CDR3 length equals 14 residues. Trimming at V came to 3 bases and at J to 8 bases, leaving 9 bases not matched to a gene. Germline V gene lookup returns CDR1 MDHEN and CDR2 SYDVKM. The CDR3 region is CASSLSDRVGGYTF. In DNA form, the CDR3 reads TGTGCCAGCAGTTTGAGTGACAGGGTGGGGGGCTACACCTTC.

J is TRBJ2-2 and V is TRBV11-3; D is possibly TRBD2 (6 bases). The CDR3 runs 14 residues. The V gene's germline CDR1 is SGHNT and CDR2 YENEEA. The V end lost 3 bases, the J end lost 4 bases, and 9 bases lay between the germline ends. The CDR3: CASSLEGSTGELFF. Here the CDR3 DNA reads TGTGCCAGCAGCTTGGAGGGGAGCACCGGGGAGCTGTTTTTT.

The chain uses TRBV9 and TRBJ1-3, with D perhaps TRBD1 (6 bases). The CDR3 is made up of 14 amino acids. Trimming removed 3 bases at V and 4 bases at J, with 11 bases between. Germline V lookup: CDR1 SGDLS, CDR2 YYNGEE. CDR3 amino acids: CASSETGLGNTIYF. CDR3 sequence (DNA): TGTGCCAGCAGCGAAACAGGGTTGGGAAACACCATATATTTT.

The V gene is TRBV5-3, the J gene TRBJ1-2; D remains ambiguous. TRBV5-3 is an open reading frame whose function is uncertain. The CDR3 runs to 14 residues. Trimming pared 1 base from V and 0 bases from J, leaving 7 bases between. CDR3 coding DNA: TGTGCCAGAAGCTTGAGCCAACCTAACTATGGCTACACCTTC. Amino acids: CARSLSQPNYGYTF.

V is TRBV12-3 or TRBV12-4 and J is TRBJ1-1; 8 bases line up with TRBD1. V lost 7 bases to trimming and J lost 3 bases; unmatched junction nucleotides: 4. The CDR3 runs 13 residues. The DNA of the CDR3 is TGTGCCAGCAACATACAGGGGGACACTGAAGCTTTCTTT. It is translated as CASNIQGDTEAFF.

The chain recombines TRBV2 with TRBJ2-1; 10 bases line up with TRBD2. From germline, CDR1 is SNHLY and CDR2 FYNNEI. The CDR3 extends over 15 amino acids. V lost 2 bases to trimming and J lost 9 bases; unmatched junction nucleotides: 7. CDR3 sequence reads: CASSEFSGRAGEQFF. In DNA form, the CDR3 reads TGTGCCAGCAGTGAATTCAGCGGGAGGGCCGGTGAGCAGTTCTTC.

This clone appeared a few times. The chain is built from TRBV28 and TRBJ2-1, with D possibly being TRBD2 (6 bases). V was trimmed by 3 bases and J by 2 bases, leaving 14 bases between them. Germline V CDR1 and CDR2: MDHEN, SYDVKM. CDR3 length: 16 amino acids. The CDR3 coding sequence is TGTGCCAGCAGTTTTCCCGTGACTAGAGCCTACAATGAGCAGTTCTTC. The encoded protein is CASSFPVTRAYNEQFF.

The V call is TRBV10-2, the J call TRBJ1-1; no reliable D call. The CDR3 covers 13 residues. V lost 3 bases to trimming and J lost 4 bases, with 9 bases between them. Germline lookup yields CDR1 WSHSY and CDR2 SAAADI. The CDR3, as DNA: TGCGCCAGCAGTGAAGGCGGAGGCACTGAAGCTTTCTTT. Amino acid sequence: CASSEGGGTEAFF.

The chain uses TRBV20-1 and TRBJ2-1; 9 bases line up with TRBD2. The CDR3 loop spans 15 amino acids. Losses at the gene ends were 3 bases for V and 4 bases for J; bases not matched to a gene: 7. Germline V CDR1 and CDR2: DFQATT, SNEGSKA (reference sequence). The CDR3 nucleotides are TGCAGTGCTAGTAGCGGGAGTAACAAATACAATGAGCAGTTCTTC. It codes for CSASSGSNKYNEQFF.

This clone has more than one count but fewer than ten. This sequence joins TRBV28 and TRBJ1-3, with D unclear. The CDR3 runs 16 residues. V gave up 8 bases and J gave up 2 bases, with 19 bases separating them. The germline CDR1 and CDR2 sequences are MDHEN and SYDVKM. For the CDR3, the DNA is TGTGCCAGCCCCCCGGCGGGGAAGACTCCTGGAAACACCATATATTTT. It codes for CASPPAGKTPGNTIYF.

The rearrangement links TRBV29-1 to TRBJ2-3; no definite D call. This CDR3 region has 10 residues. V lost 4 bases and J 10 bases, leaving 9 bases between the germline ends. The germline CDR1 and CDR2 sequences are SQVTM and ANQGSEA. The CDR3 loop reads CSVGAGPQYF. The CDR3, as DNA: TGCAGCGTTGGCGCTGGTCCGCAGTATTTT.

V usage is TRBV6-5 and J usage is TRBJ1-1; 7 bases fit TRBD1. Germline V gives CDR1 MNHEY, CDR2 SVGAGI. V lost 2 bases and J lost 1; bases outside the gene matches: 7. The CDR3 contains 16 residues. Here the CDR3 DNA reads TGTGCCAGCAGTTACCAAGGGGGCTTCTCGAACACTGAAGCTTTCTTT. Translation gives CASSYQGGFSNTEAFF.

J is TRBJ2-7 and V is TRBV6-5, with D maybe TRBD1 (6 bases). CDR1 MNHEY and CDR2 SVGAGI come from the germline V gene. The length of the CDR3 is 15 residues. V gave up 0 bases and J gave up 1 base, with 10 bases separating them. CDR3 sequence reads: CASSYSRTASYEQYF. The CDR3 region has the DNA TGTGCCAGCAGTTACTCCAGGACAGCGTCCTACGAGCAGTACTTC.